Described below is a single TCR beta chain sequence and its context. What it binds is not known. Clones were sequenced by immunoSEQ multiplex PCR, and TCRdb holds only the in-frame ones, with some missing. The sample lists 110,000 to 150,000 clones; around 90% were seen once. The CDR3 is made up of 13 amino acids. Germline V gene sequence: CDR1 KGHSH, CDR2 LQKENI. Between the trimmed V and J ends, which lost 4 bases and 4 bases, there was a span of 10 bases. This sample is drawn from a study of CD4+ T cells in melanoma. Findings of the study overall: A reported correlation linked neoantigen-specific CD4+ T cells to CD8+, macrophage and B cell function. Neoantigen-specific CD4+ T cells in melanoma reportedly had diverse differentiation states.

The chain carries TRBV18 and TRBJ1-1; D may be TRBD1 (6 bases). The receptor comes from a human donor with melanoma. In DNA form, the CDR3 reads TGTGCCAGCTCACGTTTGGACAGCACTGAAGCTTTCTTT. Translated: CASSRLDSTEAFF.